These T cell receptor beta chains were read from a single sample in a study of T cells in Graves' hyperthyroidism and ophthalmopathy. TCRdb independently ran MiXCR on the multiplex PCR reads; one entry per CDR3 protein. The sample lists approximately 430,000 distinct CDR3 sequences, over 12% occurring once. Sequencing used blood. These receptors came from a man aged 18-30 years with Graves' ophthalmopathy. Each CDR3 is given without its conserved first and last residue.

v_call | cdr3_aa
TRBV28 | ASSSGSESSYEQY
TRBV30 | AWSVGGFGYT
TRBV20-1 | SARHLEEETQY
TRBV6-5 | ASSFQGASSDTQY
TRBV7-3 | ASSLNWDDGYT
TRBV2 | ASLAEMNTEAF
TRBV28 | ASSHRQGNTEAF
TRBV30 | AWSAGGPYEQY
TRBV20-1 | SARVEGSPEQY
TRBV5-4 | ASSSPAEQETQY
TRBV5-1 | ASNDLYNEQF
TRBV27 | ASSLSGGSLEQY
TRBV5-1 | ASSPGTGGVAF
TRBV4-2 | ASSQETLAGETQY
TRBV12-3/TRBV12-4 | ASRSGTAVSGANVLT
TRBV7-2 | ASSVIPRRENHEQF